This T cell receptor beta chain was captured by sequencing in a study of T cells in Graves' hyperthyroidism and ophthalmopathy. Study-level points and caveats: Model output signaled ophthalmopathy a median 6.5 months ahead of onset.

Authors of the study amplified TCR beta CDR3 regions from RNA transcripts. The primer set for the first-round RT-PCR of the TCR CDR3 was HTBI. TCRdb re-analysed the multiplex PCR reads in MiXCR, keeping a single row per CDR3 protein. The sample shows around 520,000 distinct CDR3 sequences, around 15% of them seen only once. A word on this clonotype: The antigen is undetermined.

Graves' hyperthyroidism without ophthalmopathy progression within 18 months was termed stable. Thyroid ultrasound, orbital computed tomography, clinical symptoms, and serum thyroxine and TRAb underpinned diagnoses. Sample: blood. This clonotype originated in a woman aged 35 to 49 with Graves' hyperthyroidism.

The CDR3 nucleotides are TGTGCCAGCAGTGAGACAGAGGTCAACACCATATATTTT. Protein sequence: CASSETEVNTIYF. This chain connects TRBV2 to TRBJ1-3; possibly TRBD1 for D (5 bases). V lost 3 bases to trimming and J lost 7 bases, with 10 bases between them. This CDR3 spans 13 amino acids. Germline CDR1 is SNHLY and CDR2 is FYNNEI.